This TCR beta chain derives from a study of control samples from healthy donors and cancer patients. Libraries were prepared by immunoSEQ multiplex PCR; TCRdb keeps only in-frame clonotypes and omits some of them. This sample yields some 410,000 clones, of which around 90% are seen a single time; 5% to 8% belongs to the top ten. With 5 bases removed from V and 4 bases from J, the gap between germline ends came to 15 bases. The CDR3 has 15 residues. The germline gives CDR1 SGHNT, CDR2 YENEEA. The TCR sequence derives from a man aged 40-55 years with head and neck cancer. The rearrangement links TRBV11-3 to TRBJ2-1; no definite D call. Sequenced material: PBMCs. CDR3 sequence: CASSPIFTPYNEQFF. DNA for the CDR3: TGTGCCAGCAGCCCTATATTCACCCCGTACAATGAGCAGTTCTTC.